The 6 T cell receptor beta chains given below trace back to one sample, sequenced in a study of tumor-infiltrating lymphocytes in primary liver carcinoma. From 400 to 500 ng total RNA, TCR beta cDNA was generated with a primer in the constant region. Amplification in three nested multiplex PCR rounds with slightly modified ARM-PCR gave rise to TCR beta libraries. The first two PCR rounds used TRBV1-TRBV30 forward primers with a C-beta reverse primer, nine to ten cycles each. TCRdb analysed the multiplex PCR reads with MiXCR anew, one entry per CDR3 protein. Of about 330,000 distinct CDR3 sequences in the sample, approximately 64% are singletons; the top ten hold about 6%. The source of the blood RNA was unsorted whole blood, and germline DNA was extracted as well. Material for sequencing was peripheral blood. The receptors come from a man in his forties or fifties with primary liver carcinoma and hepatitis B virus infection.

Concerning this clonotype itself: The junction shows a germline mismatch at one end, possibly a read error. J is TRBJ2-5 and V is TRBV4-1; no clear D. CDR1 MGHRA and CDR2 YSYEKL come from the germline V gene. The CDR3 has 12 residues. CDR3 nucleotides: TGCGCCAGCAGCCAAGATTCCCCGACACAGCACTTC. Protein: CASSQDSPTQHF.

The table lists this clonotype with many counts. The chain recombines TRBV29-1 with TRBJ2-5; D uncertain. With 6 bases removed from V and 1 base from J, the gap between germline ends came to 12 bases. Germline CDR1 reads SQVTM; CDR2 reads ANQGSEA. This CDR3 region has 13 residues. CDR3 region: CSVQRNSQETQYF. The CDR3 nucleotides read TGCAGCGTCCAGAGGAACAGCCAAGAGACCCAGTACTTC.

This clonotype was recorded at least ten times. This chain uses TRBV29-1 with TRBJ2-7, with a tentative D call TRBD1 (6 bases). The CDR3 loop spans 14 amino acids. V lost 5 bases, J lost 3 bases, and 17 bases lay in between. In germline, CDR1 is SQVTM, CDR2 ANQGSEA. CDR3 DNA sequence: TGCAGCGTTCCCATCTCCTCACAGGGCTACGAGCAGTACTTC. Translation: CSVPISSQGYEQYF.

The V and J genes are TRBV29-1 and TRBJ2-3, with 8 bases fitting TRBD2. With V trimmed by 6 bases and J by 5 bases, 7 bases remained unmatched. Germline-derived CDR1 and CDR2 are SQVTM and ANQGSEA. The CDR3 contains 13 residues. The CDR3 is CSVFAGGVDTQYF. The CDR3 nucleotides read TGCAGCGTATTCGCGGGAGGTGTAGATACGCAGTATTTT.

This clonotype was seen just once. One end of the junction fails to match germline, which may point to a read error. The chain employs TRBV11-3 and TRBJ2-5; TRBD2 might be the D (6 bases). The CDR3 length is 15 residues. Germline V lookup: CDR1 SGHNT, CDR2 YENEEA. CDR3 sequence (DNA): TGTGTCAGCAGCCCGGAACTAGCAGGACGAGAGACCCAGTACTTC. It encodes CVSSPELAGRETQYF.

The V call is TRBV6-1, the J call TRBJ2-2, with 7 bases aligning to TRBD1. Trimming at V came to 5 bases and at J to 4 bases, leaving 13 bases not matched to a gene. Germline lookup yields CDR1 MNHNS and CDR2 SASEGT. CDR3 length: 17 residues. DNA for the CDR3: TGTGCCAGCAGTAAATCGACAGGGATTTCGGGCACCGGGGAGCTGTTTTTT. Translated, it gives CASSKSTGISGTGELFF.